This T cell receptor (beta chain) came from a study of beta chain features in type 1 diabetes. Notes on the study in general: A moderate, significant TCRB CDR3 shortening appeared in type 1 diabetes across four CD4+ subsets.

Comments on this clone: The antigen is not known.

Germline V gene sequence: CDR1 MDHEN, CDR2 SYDVKM. Trimming removed 6 bases from V and 6 bases from J; junction bases left unmatched: 11. The CDR3 spans 16 residues. The sequenced template was cDNA made from the entire isolated RNA. Clones were sequenced by immunoSEQ multiplex PCR, and TCRdb holds only the in-frame ones, with some missing. The sample lists around 500,000 clones, approximately 30% occurring once. The V gene is TRBV28, the J gene TRBJ2-1; 10 bases line up with TRBD2. The sequenced sample consisted of naive CD4+ T cells from blood. The sequence was collected from a man between 18 and 29 years old in good health. CDR3 in DNA: TGTGCCAGCAGCTCGTTCGGAGCGGGAGGGCCCAATGAGCAGTTCTTC. Protein: CASSSFGAGGPNEQFF.